This T cell receptor beta chain came from a study of response to subunit inactivated influenza vaccine. The CDR3 extends over 11 amino acids. Germline-derived CDR1 and CDR2 are KGHSH and LQKENI. Trimming left V 2 bases short and J 8 bases short, with 5 bases between. Study-level results: T cells newly recruited by each seasonal influenza vaccination are few, the authors suggested.

MiXCR, run by TCRdb on the RT-PCR reads, gives a single entry per CDR3 protein. The sample contains around 570,000 distinct CDR3 sequences, approximately 7.6% of which appear only once. This clonotype was observed a handful of times. The antigen is undetermined. The specimen comprised PBMCs from blood, sampled less than 30 months after vaccination. V is TRBV18 and J is TRBJ2-3; D is unclear. The clonotype comes from a man aged 50-75 years who received an inactivated influenza vaccine. CDR3: CASSPKATQYF. In DNA, the CDR3 is TGTGCCAGCTCACCAAAGGCTACGCAGTATTTT.